The 3 T cell receptor beta chains below come from one sample, sequenced in a study of cytomegalovirus exposure and HLA in healthy donors. Use of 60 Vbeta and 13 Jbeta primers characterized the PCR. The table came from immunoSEQ multiplex PCR; TCRdb's copy has only in-frame clones and leaves some out. Among roughly 150,000 clones listed, around 67% were seen once. Specimen: PBMCs. The receptor source for this set is a woman aged 18 to 35 in good health and CMV-seronegative.

This chain uses TRBV6-1 with TRBJ2-1; 8 nucleotides align to TRBD2. The CDR3 length is 16 residues. Per the germline V gene, CDR1 is MNHNS and CDR2 is SASEGT. Trimming removed 1 base from V and 4 bases from J; junction bases left unmatched: 6. The CDR3 DNA follows: TGTGCCAGCAGTGAAGAGTCGGGGGGGTTTTACAATGAGCAGTTCTTC. Translated: CASSEESGGFYNEQFF.

As regards this clone: Other DNA sequences of this sample code for an identical CDR3. The genes are TRBV2 and TRBJ1-1, with 7 nucleotides matching TRBD1. Germline V gene sequence: CDR1 SNHLY, CDR2 FYNNEI. V was clipped by 6 bases and J by 0 bases; unmatched bases: 4. The CDR3 extends over 14 amino acids. CDR3 amino acids: CASSRQGMNTEAFF. For the CDR3, the DNA is TGTGCCAGCAGCCGACAGGGCATGAACACTGAAGCTTTCTTT. Using reference TRBV2 and TRBJ1-1 for the parts outside the CDR3, the full variable domain is EPEVTQTPSHQVTQMGQEVILRCVPISNHLYFYWYRQILGQKVEFLVSFYNNEISEKSEIFDDQFSVERPDGSNFTLKIRSTKLEDSAMYFCASSRQGMNTEAFFGQGTRLTVV.

The CDR3 DNA is TGCGCCAGCAGCAAGACCCTGACAGGGGGAAACACCGGGGAGCTGTTTTTT. Translating gives CASSKTLTGGNTGELFF. The rearrangement links TRBV5-1 to TRBJ2-2; 9 bases are shared with TRBD1. This CDR3 is 17 amino acids long. Germline-derived CDR1 and CDR2 are SGHRS and YFSETQ. With V trimmed by 4 bases and J by 2 bases, 9 bases remained unmatched.